This T cell receptor (beta chain) was observed in a study of blood T cell repertoires in COVID-19. Study information: The origin of the acute and convalescent COVID-19 samples was the United States, Italy and Spain.

This clone was observed at least ten times. The length of the CDR3 is 10 residues. Trimming left V 10 bases short and J 8 bases short, with 11 bases between. Germline CDR1 MNHEY, CDR2 SVGAGI. Repertoires were generated with immunoSEQ multiplex PCR, while TCRdb's copy carries only in-frame clones and drops some. Of roughly 180,000 clones listed, approximately 86% are singletons. Participants reported their clinical history, and cohort assignment relied on those reports. Recovery meant two consecutive negative NP/OP PCR tests, professional clearance, or resolved symptoms. The sequenced sample consisted of PBMCs or T cells enriched from blood (not recorded which). The sequence derives from a man aged 60 to 75 who had recovered from COVID-19. This sequence joins TRBV6-5 and TRBJ1-2; a possible D gene is TRBD1 (5 bases). The CDR3 is CATRRTGYTF. The CDR3 bases are TGTGCCACCAGAAGGACAGGCTACACCTTC.